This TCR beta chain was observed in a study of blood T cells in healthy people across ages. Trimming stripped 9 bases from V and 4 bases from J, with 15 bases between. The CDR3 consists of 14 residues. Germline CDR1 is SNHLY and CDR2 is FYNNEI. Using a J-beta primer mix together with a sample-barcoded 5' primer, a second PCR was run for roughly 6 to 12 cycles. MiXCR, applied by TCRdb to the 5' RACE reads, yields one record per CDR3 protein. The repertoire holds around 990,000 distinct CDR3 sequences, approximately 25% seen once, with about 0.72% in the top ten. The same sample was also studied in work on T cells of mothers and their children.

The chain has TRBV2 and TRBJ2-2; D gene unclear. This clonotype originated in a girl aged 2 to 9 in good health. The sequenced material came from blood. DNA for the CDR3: TGTGCCAGTATCCCCGCCTGGTCCACCGGGGAGCTGTTTTTT. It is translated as CASIPAWSTGELFF.